This T cell receptor (beta chain) was sequenced during a study of blood T cell repertoires in COVID-19. Study-level background: The United States, Italy and Spain supplied acute and convalescent COVID-19 samples. Nucleic acid was either cDNA or gDNA, and it came from T cells, B-cell-depleted T cells, or PBMCs.

Authors' processing steps: Reference gene primer amplification in the assay estimated nucleated cell counts. Profiled with immunoSEQ multiplex PCR; TCRdb holds only in-frame clones, not every one. V, J and clone size are taken as reported in that table, and D and trimming were inferred from the DNA itself. The sample lists 60,000 to 70,000 clones; about 84% were seen once. CDR1 is SGHKS and CDR2 is YYEKEE in the germline V gene (reference sequence). The CDR3 is 15 residues long. Trimming took off 5 bases at V and 11 bases at J, with 20 bases between the two ends. The sample comprised peripheral blood. The chain uses TRBV5-5 and TRBJ1-6; D is ambiguous. This sequence was found in a human donor in a cohort sampled during active COVID-19. Written as DNA, the CDR3 is TGTGCCAGCAGGTCTGCGTTACAGTCGGCCGCACCCCTCCACTTT. Translated, it gives CASRSALQSAAPLHF.